One sample yielded the 3 T cell receptor beta chains listed below, sequenced in a study of T cells in Graves' hyperthyroidism and ophthalmopathy. TCR beta CDR3 sequences were amplified from RNA transcripts. HTBI primers were used for first-round RT-PCR of the TCR CDR3. Using its own MiXCR run on the multiplex PCR reads, TCRdb lists one record per CDR3 protein. The repertoire holds roughly 250,000 distinct CDR3 sequences, with roughly 20% as singletons. Material: blood. The receptor source for this set is a man under 40 with Graves' ophthalmopathy.

This clonotype was seen at least ten times. The J gene is TRBJ1-5, the V gene TRBV2, with TRBD1 matching 7 bases. CDR1 is SNHLY, CDR2 FYNNEI, per germline. The CDR3 totals 15 residues. The V segment lost 3 bases and the J segment 5 bases; nucleotides outside the gene matches: 7. As DNA, the CDR3 is TGTGCCAGCAGTGACCAGGGGGGAAGCCATCAGCCCCAGCATTTT. Encoded protein: CASSDQGGSHQPQHF.

Comment on this clonotype: A much larger clone differs by one base, so this may be a read error. This chain links TRBV2 with TRBJ1-1; no reliable D call. Trimming shortened V by 4 bases and J by 0 bases, and 6 bases separated the two germline ends. Germline assignment: CDR1 SNHLY and CDR2 FYNNEI. CDR3 length: 13 residues. As DNA, the CDR3 is TGTGCCAGCAGTGTGCCTATGAACACTGAAGCTTTCTTT. Its translation is CASSVPMNTEAFF.

In its sample, this clonotype was seen a few times. This rearrangement joins TRBV20-1 to TRBJ1-6; the D is unclear. Germline CDR1 reads DFQATT; CDR2 reads SNEGSKA (reference sequence). CDR3 length: 19 amino acids. V lost 0 bases and J 0 bases, leaving 18 bases between the germline ends. CDR3 nucleotides: TGCAGTGCTAGAGATAGCTATACAGCCTCAAGCTCCTATAATTCACCCCTCCACTTT. Translating gives CSARDSYTASSSYNSPLHF.